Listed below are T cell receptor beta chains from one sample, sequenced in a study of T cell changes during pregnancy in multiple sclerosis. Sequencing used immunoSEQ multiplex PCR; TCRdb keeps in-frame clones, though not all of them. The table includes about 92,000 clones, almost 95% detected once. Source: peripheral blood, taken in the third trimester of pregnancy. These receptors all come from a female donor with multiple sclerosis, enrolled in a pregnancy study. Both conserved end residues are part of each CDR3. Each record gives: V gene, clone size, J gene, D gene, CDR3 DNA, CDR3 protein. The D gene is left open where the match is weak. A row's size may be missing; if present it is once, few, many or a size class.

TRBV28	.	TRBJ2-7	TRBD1	TGTGCCAGCAGTTTAGTGGGGACAGGGGCGCGAGAGCAGTACTTC	CASSLVGTGAREQYF
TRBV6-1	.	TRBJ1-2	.	TGTGCCAGCAGTAGGTACAGGGAAAACTATGGCTACACCTTC	CASSRYRENYGYTF
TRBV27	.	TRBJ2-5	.	TGTGCCAGCAGTACGGGACTGAGAGAGACCCAGTACTTC	CASSTGLRETQYF
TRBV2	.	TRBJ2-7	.	TGTGCCAGCCTCGAGGGCTCCTACGAGCAGTACTTC	CASLEGSYEQYF
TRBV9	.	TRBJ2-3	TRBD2	TGTGCCAGCAGCGTATTTCTAGCGGCCCCCACAGATACGCAGTATTTT	CASSVFLAAPTDTQYF
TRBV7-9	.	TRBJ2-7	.	TGTGCCAGCAGCTTGGGATTCGACAGCCCATATACCTACGAGCAGTACTTC	CASSLGFDSPYTYEQYF
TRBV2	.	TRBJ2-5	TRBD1	TGTGCCAGCAGTCTACAGGGGAGAGAGACCCAGTACTTC	CASSLQGRETQYF
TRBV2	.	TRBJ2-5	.	TGTGCCAGCACCCAGCCTGGCAGGCAGACCCAGTACTTC	CASTQPGRQTQYF
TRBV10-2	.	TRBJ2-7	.	TGCGCCAGTAGTTCTAGCGCCCGGGAGCAGTACTTC	CASSSSAREQYF
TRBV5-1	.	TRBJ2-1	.	TGCGCCAGCAGTCCGGGGAGCGCCGACAATGAGCAGTTCTTC	CASSPGSADNEQFF
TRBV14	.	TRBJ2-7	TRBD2	TGTGCCAGCAGCCAAGTTGCGGGGGGCATACAGTACTTC	CASSQVAGGIQYF
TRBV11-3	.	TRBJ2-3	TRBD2	TGTGCCAGCAGCTCCGGGACTAGCGGGATCTCAGATACGCAGTATTTT	CASSSGTSGISDTQYF
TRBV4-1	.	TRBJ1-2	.	TGCGCCAGCAGCCAAGACGACAGAAACTATGGCTACACCTTC	CASSQDDRNYGYTF
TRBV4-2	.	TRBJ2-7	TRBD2	TGTGCCAGCAGCCATCCGGGAGGGCTCTACGAGCAGTACTTC	CASSHPGGLYEQYF
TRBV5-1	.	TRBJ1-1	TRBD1	TGCGCCAGCAGCTTGGGGGACAGGAGAAACACTGAAGCTTTCTTT	CASSLGDRRNTEAFF
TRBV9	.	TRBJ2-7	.	TGTGCCAGCAGCGTAGGCGCGGGACTCCCTTCCTACGAGCAGTACTTC	CASSVGAGLPSYEQYF
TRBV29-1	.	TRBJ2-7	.	TGCAGCGCCACAGGCAGTGCCTACGAGCAGTACTTC	CSATGSAYEQYF
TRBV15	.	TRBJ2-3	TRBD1	TGTGCCACCAGCAACCGGGACAGACACACAGATACGCAGTATTTT	CATSNRDRHTDTQYF
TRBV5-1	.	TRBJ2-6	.	TGCGCCAGCAGCTTGTATCGTGGGGCCAACGTCCTGACTTTC	CASSLYRGANVLTF
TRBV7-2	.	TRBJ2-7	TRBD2	TGTGCCAGCAGCCCGGGACTAGCGGGAGGGCCTCAATCCTACGAGCAGTACTTC	CASSPGLAGGPQSYEQYF
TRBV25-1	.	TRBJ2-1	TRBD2	TGTGCCAGCAGTGTAGCGGGAGGACCATACAATGAGCAGTTCTTC	CASSVAGGPYNEQFF
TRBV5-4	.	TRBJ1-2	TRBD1	TGTGCCAGCAGCTCGGGACAGACCTATGGCTACACCTTC	CASSSGQTYGYTF
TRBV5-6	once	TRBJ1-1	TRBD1	TGTGCCAGCAGCTTGGAAAGGACAGGCCCGACGATAGCTTTCTTT	CASSLERTGPTIAFF
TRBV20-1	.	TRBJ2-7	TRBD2	TGCAGTGCGCCGCTCGGGGGGGAGCAGTACTTC	CSAPLGGEQYF
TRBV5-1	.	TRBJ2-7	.	TGCGCCAGCAGCTACCAGGGGGGAAGCTCCTACGAGCAGTACTTC	CASSYQGGSSYEQYF
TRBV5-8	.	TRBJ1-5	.	TGTGCCAGCAACCCCAGGGTACCCAATCAGCCCCAGCATTTT	CASNPRVPNQPQHF
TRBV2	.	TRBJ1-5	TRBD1	TGTGCCAGCACCGGGGAGGCAGGGGGCAGTCAGCCCCAGCATTTT	CASTGEAGGSQPQHF
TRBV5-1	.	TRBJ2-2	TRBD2	TGCGCCAGCAGCTCGAGACTAGCTGGCGGGGAGCTGTTTTTT	CASSSRLAGGELFF
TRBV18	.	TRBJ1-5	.	TGTGCCAGCTCACCAGGGAGGGGAGGTAGCAATCAGCCCCAGCATTTT	CASSPGRGGSNQPQHF
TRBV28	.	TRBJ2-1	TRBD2	TGTGCCAGCAGTTGGGGACTAGCGGGATACAATGAGCAGTTCTTC	CASSWGLAGYNEQFF
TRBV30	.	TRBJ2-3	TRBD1	TGTGCCTGGAGTGTACAGGGGGCGCGAGATACGCAGTATTTT	CAWSVQGARDTQYF
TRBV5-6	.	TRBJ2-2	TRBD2	TGTGCCAGCAGCTCGGGCGGGAGGAACACCGGGGAGCTGTTTTTT	CASSSGGRNTGELFF
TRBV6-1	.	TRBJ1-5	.	TGTGCCAGCACCGCGGGGGGCGGTCAGCCCCAGCATTTT	CASTAGGGQPQHF
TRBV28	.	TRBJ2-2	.	TGTGCCAGCAGTTTAATATTAAGAGTCAACACCGGGGAGCTGTTTTTT	CASSLILRVNTGELFF
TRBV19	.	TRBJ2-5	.	TGTGCCAGTTCCAGCGGGACACAAGAGACCCAGTACTTC	CASSSGTQETQYF
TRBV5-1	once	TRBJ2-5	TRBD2	TGCGCCAGCAGCTTGGCTAGCGGTCAAGAGACCCAGTACTTC	CASSLASGQETQYF
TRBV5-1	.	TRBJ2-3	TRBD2	TGCGCCAGCAGCTGGACCGGGACTAGCGGGAGAAGCACAGATACGCAGTATTTT	CASSWTGTSGRSTDTQYF